The source of this TCR beta chain is a study of control samples from healthy donors and cancer patients (TCRdb year 2020). With regard to this clone: The specificity of this receptor is unknown. Base-call qualities are not available, and no considerably larger clone is one nucleotide away.

From the cysteine up to the phenylalanine, the CDR3 has a length of 12 residues. Only the CDR3 region is kept as DNA, spanning 36 bases read in frame from base 1. V is pared back by 5 bases and J by 5 bases, with 9 bases lying between the germline termini. Reading the germline V gene gives CDR1 SGHAT and CDR2 FQNNGV. Library prep was done by the immunoSEQ multiplex PCR assay. TCRdb's version of the immuneACCESS table is confined to in-frame rearrangements and falls short of the full clone set. An unresolved V gene accounts for under half of the shortfall where checked; the remainder is of unknown origin. The sample table shows tens of thousands of clones, and 70% to 90% are seen once. Of the sample, 1.5% to 2% falls within the top ten clones.

This sequence originates from a woman aged 55-70 years with head and neck cancer. The sequenced sample was PBMCs. The chain uses TRBV11-2 and TRBJ2-5, with the identity of the D gene unclear. The CDR3 region reads CASSPSRETQYF. The DNA sequence is TGTGCCAGCAGCCCTTCGCGGGAGACCCAGTACTTC. With the portions outside the CDR3 filled from the reference TRBV11-2 and TRBJ2-5 genes, the complete variable region becomes EAGVAQSPRYKIIEKRQSVAFWCNPISGHATLYWYQQILGQGPKLLIQFQNNGVVDDSQLPKDRFSAERLKGVDSTLKIQPAKLEDSAVYLCASSPSRETQYFGPGTRLLVL.